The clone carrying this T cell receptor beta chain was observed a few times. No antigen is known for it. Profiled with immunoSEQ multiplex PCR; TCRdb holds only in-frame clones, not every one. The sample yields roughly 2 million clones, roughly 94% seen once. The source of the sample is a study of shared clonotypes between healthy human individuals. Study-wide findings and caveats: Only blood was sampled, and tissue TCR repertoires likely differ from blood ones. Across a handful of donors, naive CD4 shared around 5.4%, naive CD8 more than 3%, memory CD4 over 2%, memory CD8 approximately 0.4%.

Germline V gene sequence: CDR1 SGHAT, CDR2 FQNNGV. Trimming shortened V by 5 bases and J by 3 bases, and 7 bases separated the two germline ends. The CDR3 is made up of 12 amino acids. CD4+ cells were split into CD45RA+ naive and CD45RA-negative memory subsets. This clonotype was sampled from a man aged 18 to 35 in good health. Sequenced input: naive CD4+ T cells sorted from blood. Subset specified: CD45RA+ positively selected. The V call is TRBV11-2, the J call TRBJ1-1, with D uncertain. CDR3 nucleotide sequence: TGTGCCAGCAGCCGAATTGACACTGAAGCTTTCTTT. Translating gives CASSRIDTEAFF. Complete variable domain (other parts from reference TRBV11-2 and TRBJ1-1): EAGVAQSPRYKIIEKRQSVAFWCNPISGHATLYWYQQILGQGPKLLIQFQNNGVVDDSQLPKDRFSAERLKGVDSTLKIQPAKLEDSAVYLCASSRIDTEAFFGQGTRLTVV.